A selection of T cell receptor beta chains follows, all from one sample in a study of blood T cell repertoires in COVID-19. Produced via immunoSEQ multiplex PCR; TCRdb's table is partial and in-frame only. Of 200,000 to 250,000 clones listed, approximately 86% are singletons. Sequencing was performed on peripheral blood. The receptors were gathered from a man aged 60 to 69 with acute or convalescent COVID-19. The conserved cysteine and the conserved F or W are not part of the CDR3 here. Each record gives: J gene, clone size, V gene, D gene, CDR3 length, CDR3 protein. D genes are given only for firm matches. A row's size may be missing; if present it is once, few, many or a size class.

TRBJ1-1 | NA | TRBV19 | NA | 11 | ASSIGQGGEAF
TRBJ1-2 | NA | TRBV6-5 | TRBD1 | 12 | ASRGDREEDGYT
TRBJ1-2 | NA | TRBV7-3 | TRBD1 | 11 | ATQRDRGYGYT
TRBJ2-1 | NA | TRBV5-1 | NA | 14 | ASSPEGGPAYNEQF
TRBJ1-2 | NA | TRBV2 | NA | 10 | ASSYRDAGYT
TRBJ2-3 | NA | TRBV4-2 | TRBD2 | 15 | ASSQEKSGGETDTQY
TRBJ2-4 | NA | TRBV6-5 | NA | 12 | ASSFGQAKNIQY
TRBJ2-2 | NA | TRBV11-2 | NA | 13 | ASSPAGSGTGELF
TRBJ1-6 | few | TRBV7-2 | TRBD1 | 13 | ASSPTGGGGSPLH
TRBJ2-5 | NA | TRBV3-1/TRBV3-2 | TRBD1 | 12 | ASSRDRVKETQY
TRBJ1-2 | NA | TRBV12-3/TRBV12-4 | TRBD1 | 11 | ASSLEGATGGT
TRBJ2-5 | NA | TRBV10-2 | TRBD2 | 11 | ASSERGEETQY
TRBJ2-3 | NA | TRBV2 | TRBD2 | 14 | ASSEEVAGGTDTQY
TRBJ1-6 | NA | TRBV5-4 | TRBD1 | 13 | ASSLDRGSGSPLH
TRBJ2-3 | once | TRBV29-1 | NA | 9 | SVGGGDTQY
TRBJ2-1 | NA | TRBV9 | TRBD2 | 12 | ASSVGWGGNEQF
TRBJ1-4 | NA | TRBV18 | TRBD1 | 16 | ASSPPGEGGAMEKKLF
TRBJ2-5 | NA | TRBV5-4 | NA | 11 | ASSWAGTETQY
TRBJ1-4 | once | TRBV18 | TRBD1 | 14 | ASSPLSTGRNEKLF
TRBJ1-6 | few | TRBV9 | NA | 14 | ASSVRGGALDSPLH
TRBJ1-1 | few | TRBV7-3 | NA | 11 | ASSQGASTEAF
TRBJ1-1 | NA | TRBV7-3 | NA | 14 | ASSLRGGEVNTEAF
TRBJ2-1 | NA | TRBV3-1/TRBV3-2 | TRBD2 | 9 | ASSQGSGGV
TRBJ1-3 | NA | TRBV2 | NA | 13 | ANREGTLSGNTIY
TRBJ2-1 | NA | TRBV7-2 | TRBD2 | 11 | ASRPTSGAEQF
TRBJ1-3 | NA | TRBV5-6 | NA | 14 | ASSLYLDSLGNTIY
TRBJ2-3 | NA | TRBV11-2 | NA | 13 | ASSFSRGRTDTQY
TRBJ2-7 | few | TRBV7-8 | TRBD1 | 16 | ASSLADRAYSSSYEQY
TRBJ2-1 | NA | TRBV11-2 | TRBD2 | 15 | ASSSLTSGGPINEQF
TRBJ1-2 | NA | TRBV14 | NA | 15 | ASSQALAGGPSPFSS
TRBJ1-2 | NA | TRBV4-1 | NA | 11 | ASSPLGQIGYT
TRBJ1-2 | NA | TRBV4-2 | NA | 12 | ASSLTMREKGYT
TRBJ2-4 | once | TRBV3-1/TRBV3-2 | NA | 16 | ASSQVFGGGLAKNIQY
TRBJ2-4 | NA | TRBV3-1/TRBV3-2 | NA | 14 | ASSQDPASLKNIQY
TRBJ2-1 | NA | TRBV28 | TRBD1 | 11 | ASRARDRGGQF
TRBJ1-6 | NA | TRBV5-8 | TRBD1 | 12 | ASSSDRESTALH
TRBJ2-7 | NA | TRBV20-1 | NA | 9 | SATTGLGQY
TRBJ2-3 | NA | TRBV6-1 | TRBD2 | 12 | ASREAGGQDTQY
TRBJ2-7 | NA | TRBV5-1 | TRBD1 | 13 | ASSLAGTGSYEQY
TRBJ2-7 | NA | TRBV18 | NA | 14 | ASSPSWGGASYEQY
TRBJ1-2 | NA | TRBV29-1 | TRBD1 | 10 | SVEQGAVGYT
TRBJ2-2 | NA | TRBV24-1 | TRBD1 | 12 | ATSRQGPTGELF
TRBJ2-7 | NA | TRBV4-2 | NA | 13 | ASSPRGGPAYEQY
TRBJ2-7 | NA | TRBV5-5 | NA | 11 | ASSTPQPYEQY
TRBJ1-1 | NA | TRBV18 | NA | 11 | ASSPPGTEEAF
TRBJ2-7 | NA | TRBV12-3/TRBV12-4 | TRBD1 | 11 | ASTRDRGYEQY
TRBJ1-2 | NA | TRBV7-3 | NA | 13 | ASSPSAAVNYGYT
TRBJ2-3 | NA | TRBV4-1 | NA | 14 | ASSQYGAASTDTQY
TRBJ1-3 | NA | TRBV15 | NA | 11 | ATRQGPGNTIY
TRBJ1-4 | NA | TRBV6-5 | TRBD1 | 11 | ASKDRVQEKLF
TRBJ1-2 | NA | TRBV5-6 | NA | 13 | ASSLARATNYGYT
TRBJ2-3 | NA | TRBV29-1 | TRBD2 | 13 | SVELAGGRADTQY